This T cell receptor beta chain was recovered during a study of cytomegalovirus exposure and HLA in healthy donors. Findings and caveats of the study: Cytomegalovirus association was assigned to some 160 TCR beta chains. Researchers reported in a later analysis that a missense DCLRE1C variant was tied to TCR beta V- and J-gene trimming. Reports credit the classifier with highly specific, highly sensitive diagnosis of cytomegalovirus status.

PCR primers comprised 60 Vbeta and 13 Jbeta primers. Some clones are missing from TCRdb's copy, which holds only in-frame ones; the method was immunoSEQ multiplex PCR. The repertoire holds 170,000 or so clones, with less than 85% as singletons. This clone has more than one count but fewer than ten. What it binds is unknown. The CDR3 sequence is 16 residues long. Trimming at V came to 2 bases and at J to 0 bases, leaving 4 bases not matched to a gene. Germline V CDR1 and CDR2: WNHNN, SYGVQD (reference sequence). This TCR was recovered from a boy aged 5-17 years in good health and CMV-seronegative. Sequences were obtained from PBMCs. This chain uses TRBV10-1 with TRBJ1-3; 7 bases agree with TRBD1. CDR3 DNA: TGCGCCAGCAGTGAGACCGGACAGGACTCTGGAAACACCATATATTTT. It encodes CASSETGQDSGNTIYF.